This T cell receptor (beta chain) stems from a study of CD4 T cells in relation to SARS-CoV-2 and coronaviruses. Study-level information: ViraFEST: approximately 10-day antigen culture of PBMCs, then TCR beta CDR3 sequencing. Convalescent patients had median age about 40 years, range about 21 to 72. Study results and limitations: Approximately 65% of donors had memory CD4+ clonotypes crossrecognizing SARS-CoV-2 and common cold coronavirus spike.

This CDR3 comprises 16 residues. Germline CDR1 and CDR2: LGHNA and YNFKEQ. V gave up 4 bases and J gave up 0 bases, with 15 bases separating them. Comments on this clone: Its antigen remains unknown.

Sequenced by immunoSEQ multiplex PCR; TCRdb stores in-frame clones only, minus some. The table lists about 37,000 clones, under 90% of them singletons. For approximately 10 days, roughly 100,000 sorted CD4+ cells grew with T cell-depleted PBMCs and CEF. The receptor's source is an adult with COVID-19. Material: naive CD4+ T cells from PBMCs, cultured in vitro. The subset: naive CD4+ T cells isolated by negative enrichment. V and J are TRBV4-2 and TRBJ1-2; D remains ambiguous. The DNA for the CDR3 is TGTGCCAGCAGCCCAAACGACGGTAACCCTAACTATGGCTACACCTTC. Its translation is CASSPNDGNPNYGYTF.